The next 25 T cell receptor beta chains were all read from a single sample in a study of T cells after yellow fever vaccination. From the 5' RACE reads, TCRdb called clonotypes with MiXCR, one entry per CDR3 protein. In the table there are 300,000 to 400,000 distinct CDR3 sequences, under 15% of which are singletons. The input for sequencing was CD4+ T cells sorted from PBMCs, taken 15 days after the yellow fever booster vaccination. The receptors were sampled from a man aged 18 to 30 who received the YFV17D yellow fever vaccine.

This clonotype was observed a few times. The CDR3, as DNA: TGTGCCAGCAGCTTAGTCTCGGGGCCCCTAGCCAAAAACATTCAGTACTTC. Translation gives CASSLVSGPLAKNIQYF. The chain uses TRBV11-2 and TRBJ2-4; D might be TRBD1 or TRBD2, each matching 5 bases. CDR1 is SGHAT and CDR2 is FQNNGV in the germline V gene. The CDR3 runs to 17 residues. Trimming removed 1 base at V and 0 bases at J, with 13 bases between.

CDR3 in DNA: TGCAGTGCTAGAGATCTGCCTAGCGCCATTCAGTACTTC. Its translation is CSARDLPSAIQYF. The chain employs TRBV20-1 and TRBJ2-4, with D possibly matching TRBD2 (6 bases). V lost 0 bases and J lost 9, with 12 bases in between. Germline V gene data show CDR1 as DFQATT and CDR2 as SNEGSKA (reference sequence). CDR3 length: 13 residues.

This clonotype showed up just a few times. The V call is TRBV10-3, the J call TRBJ2-2; 10 bases are a match to TRBD1. V was clipped by 3 bases and J by 7 bases; unmatched bases: 8. The CDR3 loop spans 16 amino acids. Germline CDR1 and CDR2: ENHRY and SYGVKD. For the CDR3, the DNA is TGTGCCATCAGTGAAGGACCGGGACAGGGGAACGGGGAGCTGTTTTTT. Its protein is CAISEGPGQGNGELFF.

The sample holds many counts of this clonotype. The chain couples TRBV6-5 to TRBJ2-7, with TRBD1 matching over 7 bases. Germline lookup yields CDR1 MNHEY and CDR2 SVGAGI. With 0 bases clipped from V and 2 bases from J, the junction kept 7 bases outside the gene matches. The length of the CDR3 is 16 residues. Here the CDR3 reads CASSYSLGGQTYEQYF. The CDR3 DNA is TGTGCCAGCAGTTACTCTCTTGGGGGACAGACCTACGAGCAGTACTTC.

In its sample, this clonotype was seen many times. J is TRBJ1-1 and V is TRBV12-3 or TRBV12-4; 8 bases map to TRBD1. The trim removed 5 bases at V and 5 bases at J, leaving 7 bases unmatched. CDR3 length: 14 amino acids. The CDR3 protein is CASSPRTGWTEAFF. In DNA, the CDR3 is TGTGCCAGCAGTCCCCGGACAGGGTGGACTGAAGCTTTCTTT.

This clonotype came up many times. The chain carries TRBV5-1 and TRBJ1-2; 7 bases are a match to TRBD1. Germline trimming cut 5 bases from V and 5 bases from J; bases unmatched to any gene: 12. This CDR3 has 15 amino acids. The germline V gene has CDR1 SGHRS and CDR2 YFSETQ. Here the CDR3 reads CASRSKTGKDYGYTF. In DNA form, the CDR3 reads TGCGCCAGCAGGTCGAAGACAGGGAAGGATTATGGCTACACCTTC.

This chain links TRBV11-2 with TRBJ2-3; possibly TRBD1 for D (6 bases). V was clipped by 3 bases and J by 4 bases, with 17 bases between them. CDR1 is SGHAT and CDR2 is FQNNGV in the germline V gene. The CDR3 sequence is 16 residues long. The CDR3 sequence: CASSFIQGVMADTQYF. DNA for the CDR3: TGTGCCAGCAGCTTCATACAGGGTGTAATGGCAGATACGCAGTATTTT.

This clonotype was detected a few times. The genes are TRBV5-1 and TRBJ1-3; D not certain. Germline V lookup: CDR1 SGHRS, CDR2 YFSETQ. Trimming left V 0 bases short and J 5 bases short, with 6 bases between. This CDR3 region has 13 residues. The CDR3 DNA is TGCGCCAGCAGCTTGGGGGTACGAAACACCATATATTTT. This gives the protein CASSLGVRNTIYF.

This clonotype has more than one count but fewer than ten. The chain links TRBV12-3 or TRBV12-4 to TRBJ2-7; tentative D call: TRBD2 (6 bases). The ends were cut back, 7 bases at V and 2 bases at J, with 12 bases in the middle. CDR3 length: 13 amino acids. The CDR3: CASKKGGTYEQYF. As DNA, the CDR3 is TGTGCCAGCAAAAAGGGAGGCACCTACGAGCAGTACTTC.

This chain joins TRBV20-1 and TRBJ1-1; D not certain. Germline loops: CDR1 DFQATT, CDR2 SNEGSKA (reference sequence). V dropped 4 bases and J dropped 4 bases, with 16 bases sitting between them. The CDR3 loop spans 14 amino acids. CDR3 bases: TGCAGTGCTACTGAAGGCTATTGGGGCACTGAAGCTTTCTTT. It codes for CSATEGYWGTEAFF.

This clonotype was counted a few times. The V call is TRBV4-1, the J call TRBJ2-3, with D perhaps matching TRBD2 (6 bases). The CDR3 loop spans 16 amino acids. CDR1 is MGHRA, CDR2 YSYEKL, per germline. Trimming shortened V by 2 bases and J by 5 bases, and 17 bases separated the two germline ends. In nucleotides, the CDR3 is TGCGCCAGCAGCCAAAGGGACTCCCCGTCTGGAGATACGCAGTATTTT. This codes for CASSQRDSPSGDTQYF.

The rearrangement joins TRBV4-1 to TRBJ2-1; no definite D call. The CDR3 totals 11 residues. Germline assignment: CDR1 MGHRA and CDR2 YSYEKL. The V end lost 5 bases, the J end lost 8 bases, and 7 bases lay between the germline ends. CDR3 in DNA: TGCGCCAGCAGCAGCTGGGATGAGCAGTTCTTC. As protein: CASSSWDEQFF.

The V call is TRBV6-5, the J call TRBJ1-5; D gene ambiguous. CDR1 MNHEY and CDR2 SVGAGI come from the germline V gene. The V and J ends lost 2 bases and 5 bases respectively, with 10 bases between them. The CDR3 runs to 14 residues. CDR3 sequence: CASSYRGPDQPQHF. CDR3 coding DNA: TGTGCCAGCAGTTACCGAGGGCCCGATCAGCCCCAGCATTTT.

This chain links TRBV20-1 with TRBJ2-1; D might be TRBD2 (5 bases). The CDR3 totals 15 residues. The V end was cut by 1 base, the J end by 1 base, with 11 bases between. Germline-derived CDR1 and CDR2 are DFQATT and SNEGSKA (reference sequence). In DNA, the CDR3 is TGCAGTGCTAGAGGACGGGGATGGTCCTACAATGAGCAGTTCTTC. It translates to CSARGRGWSYNEQFF.

The V call is TRBV7-9, the J call TRBJ1-4, with TRBD1 identical over 8 bases. The germline gives CDR1 SEHNR, CDR2 FQNEAQ (reference sequence). J was trimmed by 4 bases and V by 5 bases; bases with no gene match: 6. CDR3 length: 15 amino acids. The CDR3 sequence: CASSAWTGNNEKLFF. CDR3 nucleotides: TGTGCCAGCAGCGCGTGGACAGGGAATAATGAAAAACTGTTTTTT.

This clonotype was seen ten or more times. The chain recombines TRBV5-1 with TRBJ2-3; tentative D call: TRBD1 (5 bases). The germline CDR1 and CDR2 sequences are SGHRS and YFSETQ. The V end lost 0 bases, the J end lost 6 bases, and 14 bases lay between the germline ends. The CDR3 is 15 amino acids. CDR3 residues: CASSLGTPDGDTQYF. CDR3 DNA: TGCGCCAGCAGCTTGGGGACACCCGATGGGGATACGCAGTATTTT.

This sequence joins TRBV18 and TRBJ1-2, with D possibly being TRBD1 (5 bases). Trimming removed 3 bases from V and 6 bases from J, with 11 bases in between. This CDR3 contains 13 residues. Germline V gene sequence: CDR1 KGHSH, CDR2 LQKENI. The CDR3 is CASSPSREDGYTF. Written as DNA, the CDR3 is TGTGCCAGCTCACCTAGCAGGGAGGATGGCTACACCTTC. Full variable domain (outside the CDR3, taken from reference TRBV18 and TRBJ1-2): NAGVMQNPRHLVRRRGQEARLRCSPMKGHSHVYWYRQLPEEGLKFMVYLQKENIIDESGMPKERFSAEFPKEGPSILRIQQVVRGDSAAYFCASSPSREDGYTFGSGTRLTVV.

The V and J genes are TRBV7-8 and TRBJ2-7, with 7 bases that match TRBD2. J lost 3 bases, V lost 5 bases, and 10 bases had no gene match. This CDR3 region has 15 residues. Per germline, CDR1 SGHVS and CDR2 FQNEAQ. The CDR3 region has the DNA TGTGCCAGCAGCCCTCGGCCAGCGGGGAACTACGAGCAGTACTTC. It specifies CASSPRPAGNYEQYF.

CDR3 region: CASSERGDNSGETQYF. The CDR3 nucleotides read TGTGCCAGCAGTGAAAGGGGGGACAACTCAGGCGAGACCCAGTACTTC. This chain uses TRBV6-1 with TRBJ2-5; D may match TRBD1 or TRBD2 (6 bases each). V lost 2 bases, J lost 5 bases, and 18 bases lay in between. This CDR3 has 16 residues. Germline V gives CDR1 MNHNS, CDR2 SASEGT.

This clonotype has just a few counts. The chain uses TRBV4-1 and TRBJ2-2; 14 positions agree with TRBD2. CDR3 size: 17 residues. CDR1 is MGHRA, CDR2 YSYEKL, per germline. V dropped 1 base and J dropped 7; count of bases not matched to a gene: 5. The DNA of the CDR3 is TGCGCCAGCAGCCAAGGACTAGCGGGGGGGCCAGTCGGGGAGCTGTTTTTT. It is translated as CASSQGLAGGPVGELFF.

In its sample, this clonotype was seen a few times. The chain is built from TRBV6-2 or TRBV6-3 and TRBJ2-3, with TRBD2 as a possible D gene (6 bases). V lost 8 bases to trimming and J lost 0 bases, with 12 bases between them. CDR1 and CDR2 from the germline V gene are MNHEY and SVGEGT. The CDR3 is 14 residues long. The CDR3 spells CASAWGTSTDTQYF. CDR3 nucleotide sequence: TGTGCCAGCGCTTGGGGGACTAGCACAGATACGCAGTATTTT.

The sample holds a few counts of this clonotype. The genes are TRBV27 and TRBJ1-6; 9 bases map to TRBD1. CDR3 length: 17 residues. V was clipped by 2 bases and J by 9 bases; unmatched bases: 11. The V gene's germline CDR1 is MNHEY and CDR2 SMNVEV (reference sequence). This CDR3 is CASSLIPPGDRVSPLHF. CDR3 in DNA: TGTGCCAGCAGTTTAATCCCGCCGGGGGACAGGGTTTCACCCCTCCACTTT.

In this sample, this clonotype turned up a few times. V gene TRBV9 combines with J gene TRBJ2-3; 9 bases agree with TRBD1. From germline, CDR1 is SGDLS and CDR2 YYNGEE. CDR3 length equals 16 residues. V trimming: 1 base; J trimming: 3 bases; junction bases outside the gene matches: 6. The CDR3 sequence: CASSVKTGGRTDTQYF. CDR3 nucleotide sequence: TGTGCCAGCAGCGTAAAAACAGGGGGCAGGACAGATACGCAGTATTTT.

The chain employs TRBV20-1 and TRBJ2-5; TRBD1 might be the D (7 bases). Trimming took off 3 bases at V and 4 bases at J, with 18 bases between the two ends. Germline V gives CDR1 DFQATT, CDR2 SNEGSKA (reference sequence). This CDR3 has 15 residues. CDR3 in amino acids: CSASGGGTVLETQYF. CDR3 in DNA: TGCAGTGCTAGTGGGGGCGGGACAGTCTTAGAGACCCAGTACTTC.

There are many counts of this clonotype. The chain recombines TRBV6-1 with TRBJ1-3; TRBD1 is a possible D gene (5 bases). Germline CDR1 is MNHNS and CDR2 is SASEGT. The CDR3 loop spans 13 amino acids. Trimming shortened V by 2 bases and J by 3 bases, and 5 bases separated the two germline ends. DNA of the CDR3: TGTGCCAGCAGTGAACAGGGTGGAAACACCATATATTTT. Protein product: CASSEQGGNTIYF.